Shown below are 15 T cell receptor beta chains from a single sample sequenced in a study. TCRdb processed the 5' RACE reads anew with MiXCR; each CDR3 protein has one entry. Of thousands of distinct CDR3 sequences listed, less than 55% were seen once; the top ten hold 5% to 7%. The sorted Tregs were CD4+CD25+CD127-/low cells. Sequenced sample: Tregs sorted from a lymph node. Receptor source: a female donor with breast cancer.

CDR3: CASSPRAPRAGGTGNTIYF. Written as DNA, the CDR3 is TGTGCCAGCAGCCCTCGCGCCCCTAGGGCGGGGGGGACTGGAAACACCATATATTTT. The V gene is TRBV7-6, the J gene TRBJ1-3; D might be TRBD1 (5 bases). Trimming shortened V by 5 bases and J by 2 bases, and 25 bases separated the two germline ends. The CDR3 runs to 19 residues. Per germline, CDR1 SGHVS and CDR2 FNYEAQ.

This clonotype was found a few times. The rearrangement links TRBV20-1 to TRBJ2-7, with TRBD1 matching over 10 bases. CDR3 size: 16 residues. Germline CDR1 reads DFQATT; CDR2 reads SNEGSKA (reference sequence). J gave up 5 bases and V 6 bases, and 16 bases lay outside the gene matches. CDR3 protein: CSAEGTGTGASHEQYF. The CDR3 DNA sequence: TGCAGTGCCGAGGGAACCGGGACAGGGGCTTCCCACGAGCAGTACTTC.

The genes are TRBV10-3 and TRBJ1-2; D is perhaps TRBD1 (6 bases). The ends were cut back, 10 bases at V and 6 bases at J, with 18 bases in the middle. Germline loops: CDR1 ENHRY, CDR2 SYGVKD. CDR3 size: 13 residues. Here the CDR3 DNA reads TGTGCCACACAAGACCCCGCAGGGGATGGCTACACCTTC. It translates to CATQDPAGDGYTF.

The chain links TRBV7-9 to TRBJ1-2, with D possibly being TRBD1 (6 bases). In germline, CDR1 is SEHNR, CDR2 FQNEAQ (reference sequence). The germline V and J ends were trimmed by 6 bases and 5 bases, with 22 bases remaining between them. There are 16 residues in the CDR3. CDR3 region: CASSFAVADRRYGYTF. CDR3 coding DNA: TGTGCCAGCAGTTTTGCGGTTGCCGACAGGCGGTATGGCTACACCTTC.

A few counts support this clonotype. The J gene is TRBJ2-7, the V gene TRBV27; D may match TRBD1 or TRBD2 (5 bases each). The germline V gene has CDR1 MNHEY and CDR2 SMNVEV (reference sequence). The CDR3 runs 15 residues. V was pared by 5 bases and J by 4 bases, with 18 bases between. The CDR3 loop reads CASSPRLGVRYEQYV. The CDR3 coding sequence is TGTGCCAGCAGTCCCCGCTTGGGGGTACGGTACGAGCAGTACGTC.

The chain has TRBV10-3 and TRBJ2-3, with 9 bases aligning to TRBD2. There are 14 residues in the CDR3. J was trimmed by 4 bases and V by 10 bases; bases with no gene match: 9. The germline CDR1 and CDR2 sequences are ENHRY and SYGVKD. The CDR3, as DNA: TGTGCCACTGGTATGCGGGAGGGGGCAGATACGCAGTATTTT. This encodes CATGMREGADTQYF.

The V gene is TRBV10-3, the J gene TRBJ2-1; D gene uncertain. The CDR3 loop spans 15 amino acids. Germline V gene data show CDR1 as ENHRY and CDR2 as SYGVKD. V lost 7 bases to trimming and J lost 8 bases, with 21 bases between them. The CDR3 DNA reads TGTGCCATCACCGGTGGGCTAGTAGGTTTTGATGAGCAGTTCTTC. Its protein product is CAITGGLVGFDEQFF.

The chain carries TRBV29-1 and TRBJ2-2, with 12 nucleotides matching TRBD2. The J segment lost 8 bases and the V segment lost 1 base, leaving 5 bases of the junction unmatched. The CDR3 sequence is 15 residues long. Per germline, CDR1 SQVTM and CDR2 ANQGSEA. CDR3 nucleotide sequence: TGCAGCGTTGAAGGACTAGCGGGAGCTTCTGGGGAGCTGTTTTTT. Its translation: CSVEGLAGASGELFF.

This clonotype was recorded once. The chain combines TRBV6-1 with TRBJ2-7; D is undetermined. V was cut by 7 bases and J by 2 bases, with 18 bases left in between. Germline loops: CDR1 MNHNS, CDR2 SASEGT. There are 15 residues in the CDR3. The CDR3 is CASKINEIRAYEQYF. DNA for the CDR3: TGTGCCAGCAAAATAAATGAAATTAGGGCCTACGAGCAGTACTTC.

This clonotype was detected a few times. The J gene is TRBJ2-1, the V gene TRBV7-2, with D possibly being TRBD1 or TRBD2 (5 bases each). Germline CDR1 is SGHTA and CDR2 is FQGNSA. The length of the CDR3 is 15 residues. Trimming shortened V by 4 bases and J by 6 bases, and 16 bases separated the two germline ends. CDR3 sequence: CASSSQGVSGNEQFF. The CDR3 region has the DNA TGTGCCAGCAGCTCCCAGGGAGTTTCGGGCAATGAGCAGTTCTTC.

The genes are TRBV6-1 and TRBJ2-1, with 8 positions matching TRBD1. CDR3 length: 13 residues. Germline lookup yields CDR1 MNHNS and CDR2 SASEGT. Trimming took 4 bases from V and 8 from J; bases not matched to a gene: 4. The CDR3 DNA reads TGTGCCAGCAGTGCAGGGGGCAGGGATGAGCAGTTCTTC. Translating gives CASSAGGRDEQFF.

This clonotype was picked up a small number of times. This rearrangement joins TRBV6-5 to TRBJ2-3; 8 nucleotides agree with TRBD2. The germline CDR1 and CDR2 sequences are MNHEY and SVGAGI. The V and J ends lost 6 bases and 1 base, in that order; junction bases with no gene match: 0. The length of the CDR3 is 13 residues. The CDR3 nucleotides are TGTGCCAGCAGACTAGCGGGCACAGATACGCAGTATTTT. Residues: CASRLAGTDTQYF.

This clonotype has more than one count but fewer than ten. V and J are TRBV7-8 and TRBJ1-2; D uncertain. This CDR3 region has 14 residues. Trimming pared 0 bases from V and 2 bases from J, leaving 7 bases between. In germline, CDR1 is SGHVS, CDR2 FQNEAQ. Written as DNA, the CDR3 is TGTGCCAGCAGCTTAGCAGGGTTCAACTATGGCTACACCTTC. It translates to CASSLAGFNYGYTF.

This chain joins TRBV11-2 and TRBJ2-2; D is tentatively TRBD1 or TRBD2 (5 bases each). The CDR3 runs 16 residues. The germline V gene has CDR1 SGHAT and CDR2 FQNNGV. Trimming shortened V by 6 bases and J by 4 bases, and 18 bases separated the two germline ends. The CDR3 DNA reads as TGTGCCAGCAGGACGTGGGGCCGGGGTCGCACCGGGGAGCTGTTTTTT. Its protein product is CASRTWGRGRTGELFF.

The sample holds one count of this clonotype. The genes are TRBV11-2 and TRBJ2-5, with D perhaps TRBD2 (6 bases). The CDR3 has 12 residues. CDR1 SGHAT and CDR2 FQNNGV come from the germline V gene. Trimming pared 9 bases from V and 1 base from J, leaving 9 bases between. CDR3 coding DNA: TGTGCCAGTGGGGGGACCCAAGAGACCCAGTACTTC. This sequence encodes CASGGTQETQYF.